What follows are 18 T cell receptor beta chains derived from one specimen sequenced in a study of T cells in Graves' hyperthyroidism and ophthalmopathy (dated by TCRdb to the late 2010s). Receptor amplification or capture employed multiplex PCR. Sequencing instrument: Illumina HiSeq 2000. Amplification of TCR beta CDR3 regions was carried out from RNA transcripts. The first round of RT-PCR for the TCR CDR3 was performed with the HTBI primer set and the Qiagen OneStep RT-PCR kit. Using fastp at Q25 and MiXCR, TCRdb reprocessed the public reads and kept productive beta chains. Merged by CDR3 protein, the rows form single entries marked with the most common genes and DNA. The sample includes 200,000 to 300,000 distinct CDR3 sequences, with about 24% observed a single time. The ten largest clones represent roughly 40% of the sample. Material: blood. These receptors were obtained from a woman between 40 and 55 years old with Graves' ophthalmopathy.

This clonotype was counted many times. The chain combines TRBV7-3 with TRBJ2-5; 9 positions match TRBD2. Germline assignment: CDR1 SGHTA and CDR2 FQGTGA. The CDR3 consists of 15 residues. The V and J ends lost 6 bases and 5 bases, in that order; junction bases with no gene match: 10. The CDR3 coding sequence is TGTGCCAGCAGTTCCGGGACTAGCATTCGGGAGACCCAGTACTTC. This translates into CASSSGTSIRETQYF.

This clonotype was found many times. This chain connects TRBV28 to TRBJ2-7; TRBD2 matches 9 bases. CDR1 MDHEN and CDR2 SYDVKM come from the germline V gene. Losses at the gene ends were 5 bases for V and 4 bases for J; bases not matched to a gene: 6. This CDR3 has 14 residues. For the CDR3, the DNA is TGTGCCAGCAGTCTCTCCAGCGGGAGGTACGAGCAGTACTTC. Its translation: CASSLSSGRYEQYF.

The V gene is TRBV18, the J gene TRBJ1-1; D might be TRBD1 (5 bases). There are 14 residues in the CDR3. The germline gives CDR1 KGHSH, CDR2 LQKENI. Trimming took 6 bases from V and 2 from J, leaving 13 bases between them. CDR3 DNA: TGTGCCAGCTCTGACTACCGGGACAACACTGAAGCTTTCTTT. It is translated as CASSDYRDNTEAFF.

The rearrangement links TRBV3-1 to TRBJ2-5, with TRBD1 matching 9 bases. The ends lost 1 base at V and 5 bases at J; junction bases unmatched: 8. Germline CDR1 and CDR2: LGHDT and YNNKEL (reference sequence). The CDR3 covers 16 residues. The CDR3 spells CASSQVWGTGMETQYF. The CDR3, as DNA: TGTGCCAGCAGCCAAGTGTGGGGGACAGGGATGGAGACCCAGTACTTC.

CDR3 in DNA: TGTGCCAGCCGGTACGGGACAGGGGGCGCCTACGAGCAGTACTTC. Residues: CASRYGTGGAYEQYF. V and J are TRBV6-5 and TRBJ2-7; 12 bases align to TRBD1. With 8 bases clipped from V and 2 bases from J, the junction kept 7 bases outside the gene matches. Germline-derived CDR1 and CDR2 are MNHEY and SVGAGI. The CDR3 contains 15 residues.

This clonotype has ten or more counts. The DNA for the CDR3 is TGTGCCAGCAGTTGGGCCAGGGTATCCTATAATTCACCCCTCCACTTT. It translates to CASSWARVSYNSPLHF. The rearrangement uses TRBV28 and TRBJ1-6, with a weak D call TRBD1 (5 bases). The CDR3 covers 16 residues. The V and J ends lost 4 bases and 1 base respectively, with 11 bases between them. CDR1 and CDR2 from the germline V gene are MDHEN and SYDVKM.

This clonotype was seen ten or more times. This chain joins TRBV6-5 and TRBJ1-1, with D possibly TRBD1 on 6 matching bases. V dropped 2 bases and J dropped 7 bases, with 17 bases sitting between them. The CDR3 length is 15 residues. The germline V gene has CDR1 MNHEY and CDR2 SVGAGI. DNA of the CDR3: TGTGCCAGCAGTTACCTTGACAGGAAGCTGGATGAAGCTTTCTTT. Translated, it gives CASSYLDRKLDEAFF.

The chain recombines TRBV20-1 with TRBJ2-2, with TRBD1 identical over 7 bases. Germline V gives CDR1 DFQATT, CDR2 SNEGSKA (reference sequence). Trimming cost V 1 base and J 5 bases; bases outside gene matches: 4. There are 14 residues in the CDR3. CDR3 nucleotides: TGCAGTGCTAGAGTGACAGGGCGGACCGGGGAGCTGTTTTTT. Its translation: CSARVTGRTGELFF.

This chain connects TRBV12-3 or TRBV12-4 to TRBJ2-5, with 7 positions matching TRBD2. The CDR3 is 15 amino acids. J was trimmed by 4 bases and V by 9 bases; bases with no gene match: 14. This CDR3 is CASGWLAAGIETQYF. The CDR3 nucleotides are TGTGCCAGTGGGTGGCTAGCGGCGGGAATAGAGACCCAGTACTTC.

The chain links TRBV6-1 to TRBJ1-5; D gene uncertain. In germline, CDR1 is MNHNS, CDR2 SASEGT. This CDR3 comprises 14 residues. Between the trimmed V and J ends, which lost 4 bases and 7 bases, there was a span of 14 bases. The CDR3 nucleotides read TGTGCCAGCAGTGTTGGACCTGTGTCCCAGCCCCAGCATTTT. Its translation: CASSVGPVSQPQHF.

The chain is built from TRBV10-3 and TRBJ2-5, with 7 bases that match TRBD2. The CDR3 has 15 residues. V was pared by 0 bases and J by 1 base, with 2 bases of the junction left unmatched. Germline CDR1 ENHRY, CDR2 SYGVKD. The CDR3: CAISESGGTQETQYF. CDR3 DNA: TGTGCCATCAGTGAGTCCGGGGGGACCCAAGAGACCCAGTACTTC.

This clonotype was seen at least ten times. The genes are TRBV12-3 or TRBV12-4 and TRBJ2-5, with 7 bases matching TRBD2. Trimming at V came to 6 bases and at J to 7 bases, leaving 2 bases not matched to a gene. The CDR3 is 11 residues long. The CDR3 region is CASSGTMTQYF. Here the CDR3 DNA reads TGTGCCAGCAGCGGGACTATGACCCAGTACTTC.

Many counts were recorded for this clonotype. CDR3 sequence reads: CASRVRGDEQYF. CDR3 DNA: TGTGCCAGCAGGGTCAGGGGGGACGAGCAGTACTTC. The rearrangement links TRBV28 to TRBJ2-7; D perhaps matches TRBD1 (7 bases). V was clipped by 6 bases and J by 5 bases, with 11 bases between them. Looked up from germline, CDR1 is MDHEN and CDR2 is SYDVKM. There are 12 residues in the CDR3.

This clonotype was seen many times. V and J are TRBV28 and TRBJ1-1; unclear D gene. The CDR3 loop spans 15 amino acids. The germline V and J ends were trimmed by 4 bases and 4 bases, with 16 bases remaining between them. Germline lookup yields CDR1 MDHEN and CDR2 SYDVKM. The CDR3 spells CASSSSGLGVTEAFF. Here the CDR3 DNA reads TGTGCCAGCAGTTCCTCAGGCCTCGGGGTCACTGAAGCTTTCTTT.

For this clonotype: With a much larger clone just one base away, this may be a read error. V is TRBV14 and J is TRBJ2-7; D might be TRBD1 or TRBD2, each matching 5 bases. Germline lookup yields CDR1 SGHDN and CDR2 FVKESK. The CDR3 spans 18 residues. The CDR3 sequence: CACSQVGTRPWVLHEQYF. The CDR3 DNA reads as TGTGCCTGCAGCCAAGTCGGGACCCGCCCCTGGGTCCTCCACGAGCAGTACTTC.

This clonotype was seen repeatedly, ten times or more. The chain has TRBV29-1 and TRBJ2-7; D remains ambiguous. This CDR3 is built from 13 residues. V lost 1 base to trimming and J lost 3 bases, with 10 bases between them. Per germline, CDR1 SQVTM and CDR2 ANQGSEA. The DNA of the CDR3 is TGCAGCGTTGAAGTGGGCGGCCGCTACGAGCAGTACTTC. This translates into CSVEVGGRYEQYF.

This clonotype was seen ten or more times. V and J are TRBV27 and TRBJ2-2; D is possibly TRBD2 (5 bases). Per germline, CDR1 MNHEY and CDR2 SMNVEV (reference sequence). The V end was cut by 1 base, the J end by 5 bases, with 14 bases between. This CDR3 comprises 16 residues. CDR3 amino acids: CASSLLVGVGTGELFF. The CDR3, as DNA: TGTGCCAGCAGTTTATTAGTGGGAGTAGGGACCGGGGAGCTGTTTTTT.

The rearrangement links TRBV2 to TRBJ2-2; perhaps TRBD2 as D (5 bases). Germline V CDR1 and CDR2: SNHLY, FYNNEI. CDR3 length: 13 residues. The V gene lost 6 bases and the J gene lost 4 bases, with 9 bases spanning the gap. As DNA, the CDR3 is TGTGCCAGCAGAGCTACTAGCACCGGGGAGCTGTTTTTT. This translates into CASRATSTGELFF.